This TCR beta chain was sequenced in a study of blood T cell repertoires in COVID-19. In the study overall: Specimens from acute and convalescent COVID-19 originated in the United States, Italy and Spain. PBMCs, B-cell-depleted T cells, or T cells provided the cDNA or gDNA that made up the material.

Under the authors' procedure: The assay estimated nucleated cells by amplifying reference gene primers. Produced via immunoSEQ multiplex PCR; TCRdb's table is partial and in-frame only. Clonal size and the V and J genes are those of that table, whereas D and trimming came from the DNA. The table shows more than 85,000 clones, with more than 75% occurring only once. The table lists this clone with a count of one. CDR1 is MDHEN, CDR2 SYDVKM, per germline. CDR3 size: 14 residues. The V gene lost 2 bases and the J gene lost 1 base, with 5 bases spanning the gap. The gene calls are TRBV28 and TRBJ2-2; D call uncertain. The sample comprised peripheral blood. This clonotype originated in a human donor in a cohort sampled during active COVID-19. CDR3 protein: CASSLVRNTGELFF. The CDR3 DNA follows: TGTGCCAGCAGTTTAGTCAGGAACACCGGGGAGCTGTTTTTT.